By frequency, the clone carrying this TCR beta chain is medium-sized. Its antigen is not known. The data were taken from a study of CXCR3-negative and CXCR3-positive naive CD8 T cells. The study, taken as a whole, reports: CXCR3-negative naive cells had less hydrophobic TRB CDR3s than did CXCR3-positive naive cells.

Germline V gene sequence: CDR1 DFQATT, CDR2 SNEGSKA (reference sequence). The CDR3 runs 12 residues. Through 5' RACE with UMI labels, the TRB cDNA libraries were prepared. TCRdb re-called the 5' RACE reads; every CDR3 protein appears as one record, without DNA. Its listing shows about 6,200 distinct CDR3 sequences. The TCR comes from a human donor in good health. Some clones in this sample may be carry-over from other donors' samples. V usage is TRBV20-1 and J usage is TRBJ2-1; the TCRdb call, TRBD1, lacks DNA for checking. The sequenced material came from naive CXCR3+ CD8+ T cells from blood. Subset in this sample: CD45RO-CCR7+CD27+CD95- naive CD8+ T cells expressing CXCR3 (TNR3+). CDR3 in amino acids: CSARDRGTEQFF.